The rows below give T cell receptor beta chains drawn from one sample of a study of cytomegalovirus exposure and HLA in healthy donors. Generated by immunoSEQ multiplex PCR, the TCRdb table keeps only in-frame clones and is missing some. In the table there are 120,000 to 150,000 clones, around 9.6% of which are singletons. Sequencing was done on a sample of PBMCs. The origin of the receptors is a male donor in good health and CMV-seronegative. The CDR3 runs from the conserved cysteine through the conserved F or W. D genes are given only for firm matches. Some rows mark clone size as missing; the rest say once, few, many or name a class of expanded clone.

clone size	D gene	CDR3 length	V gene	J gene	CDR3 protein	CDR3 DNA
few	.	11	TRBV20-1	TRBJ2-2	CSASRGRELFF	TGCAGTGCTAGTAGGGGGAGGGAGCTGTTTTTT
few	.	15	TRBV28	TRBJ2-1	CASTPGLGGSDEQFF	TGTGCCAGCACCCCCGGACTAGGGGGAAGTGATGAGCAGTTCTTC
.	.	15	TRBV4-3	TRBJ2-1	CASSQEEGWDNEQFF	TGCGCCAGCAGCCAAGAAGAGGGTTGGGACAATGAGCAGTTCTTC
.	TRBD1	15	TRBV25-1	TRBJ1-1	CASTSSSGQGTEAFF	TGTGCCAGCACTTCTTCTTCGGGACAGGGGACTGAAGCTTTCTTT
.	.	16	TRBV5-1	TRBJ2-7	CASSLVAGPGLYEQYF	TGCGCCAGCAGCTTGGTGGCAGGTCCTGGCCTTTACGAGCAGTACTTC
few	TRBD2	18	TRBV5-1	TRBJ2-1	CASSPGLARVSSYNEQFF	TGCGCCAGCAGCCCGGGACTAGCGAGGGTCAGCTCCTACAATGAGCAGTTCTTC
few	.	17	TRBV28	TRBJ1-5	CASSLAFTVLSNQPQHF	TGTGCCAGCAGTTTAGCTTTCACGGTGCTTAGCAATCAGCCCCAGCATTTT
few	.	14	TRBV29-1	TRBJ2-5	CSVFGGRGGETQYF	TGCAGCGTTTTCGGTGGGAGAGGAGGCGAGACCCAGTACTTC
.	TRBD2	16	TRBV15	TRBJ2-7	CATSRDSGGRYYEQYF	TGTGCCACCAGCAGAGATAGCGGGGGGCGATATTACGAGCAGTACTTC
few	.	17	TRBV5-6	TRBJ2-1	CASSGVAQGPRYNEQFF	TGTGCCAGCAGCGGGGTGGCCCAGGGGCCTCGCTACAATGAGCAGTTCTTC
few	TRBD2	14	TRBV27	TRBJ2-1	CASSSELAYNEQFF	TGTGCCAGCAGTTCCGAACTAGCGTACAATGAGCAGTTCTTC
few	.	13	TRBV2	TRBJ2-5	CASSGASEGTQYF	TGTGCCAGCAGTGGGGCTTCCGAGGGGACCCAGTACTTC
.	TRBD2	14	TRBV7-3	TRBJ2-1	CASSLTSGYNEQFF	TGTGCCAGCAGCTTGACTAGCGGGTACAATGAGCAGTTCTTC
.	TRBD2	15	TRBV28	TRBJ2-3	CASSFSGYSTDTQYF	TGTGCCAGCAGTTTTAGCGGGTATAGCACAGATACGCAGTATTTT
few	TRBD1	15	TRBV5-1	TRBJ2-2	CASSPGTGNTGELFF	TGCGCCAGCAGCCCCGGGACAGGGAACACCGGGGAGCTGTTTTTT
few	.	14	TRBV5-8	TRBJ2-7	CASSWHRESDEQYF	TGTGCCAGCAGCTGGCACAGGGAGTCCGACGAGCAGTACTTC
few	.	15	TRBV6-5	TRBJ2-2	CASKRPGQSSPELFF	TGTGCCAGCAAACGGCCCGGACAAAGTAGCCCCGAGCTGTTTTTT
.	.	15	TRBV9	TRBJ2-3	CASSVAASGTDTQYF	TGTGCCAGCAGCGTAGCTGCTAGCGGCACAGATACGCAGTATTTT
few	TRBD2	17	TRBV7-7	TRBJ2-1	CASSFRFTGLADNEQFF	TGTGCTAGCAGCTTTAGGTTTACGGGACTAGCGGACAATGAGCAGTTCTTC
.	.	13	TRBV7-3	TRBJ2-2	CASSPSVTGELFF	TGTGCCAGCAGCCCCTCGGTCACCGGGGAGCTGTTTTTT
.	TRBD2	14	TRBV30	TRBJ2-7	CAWSVGGSSYEQYF	TGTGCCTGGAGTGTGGGCGGGAGCTCCTACGAGCAGTACTTC
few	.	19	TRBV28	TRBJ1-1	CASSLLGQGYSLGDTEAFF	TGTGCCAGCAGTTTACTTGGCCAGGGGTATTCGTTAGGGGACACTGAAGCTTTCTTT
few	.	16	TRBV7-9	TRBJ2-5	CASRHIEGAGRETQYF	TGTGCCAGCAGACATATCGAGGGTGCGGGGAGAGAGACCCAGTACTTC
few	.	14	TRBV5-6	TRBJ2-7	CASSSTSSSHEQYF	TGTGCCAGCAGCTCTACCTCTAGCTCCCACGAGCAGTACTTC
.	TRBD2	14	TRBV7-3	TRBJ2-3	CASSLTSGTDTQYF	TGTGCCAGCAGCTTGACTAGCGGCACAGATACGCAGTATTTT
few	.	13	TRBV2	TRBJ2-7	CASSDIAGYEQYF	TGTGCCAGCAGTGACATCGCAGGGTACGAGCAGTACTTC
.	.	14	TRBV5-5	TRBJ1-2	CASSTSTGQCGYTF	TGTGCCAGCAGCACCTCGACAGGACAATGCGGCTACACCTTC
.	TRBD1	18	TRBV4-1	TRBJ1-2	CASSQDQEDREVLYGYTF	TGCGCCAGCAGCCAAGATCAGGAGGACAGGGAAGTACTCTATGGCTACACCTTC
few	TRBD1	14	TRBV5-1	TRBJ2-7	CASSSGQGSYEQYF	TGCGCCAGCAGCTCTGGACAGGGCTCCTACGAGCAGTACTTC
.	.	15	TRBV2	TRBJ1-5	CASSLGPRQGQPQHF	TGTGCCAGCAGTCTAGGACCCCGGCAGGGTCAGCCCCAGCATTTT
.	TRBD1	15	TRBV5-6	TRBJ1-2	CASSPVQGAVRGYTF	TGTGCCAGCAGCCCCGTCCAGGGGGCGGTTCGAGGCTACACCTTC
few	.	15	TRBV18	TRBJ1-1	CASPPPTGLNTEAFF	TGTGCCAGCCCGCCCCCAACAGGCCTGAACACTGAAGCTTTCTTT
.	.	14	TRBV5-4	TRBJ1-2	CASSPGAGGYGYTF	TGTGCCAGCAGCCCTGGAGCGGGAGGCTATGGCTACACCTTC
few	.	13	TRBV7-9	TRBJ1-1	CATSRGGNTEAFF	TGTGCCACCAGCAGGGGAGGGAACACTGAAGCTTTCTTT
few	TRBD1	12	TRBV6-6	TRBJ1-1	CASSMTGWEAFF	TGTGCCAGCAGTATGACAGGGTGGGAAGCTTTCTTT
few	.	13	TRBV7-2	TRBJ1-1	CASSLEGEAEAFF	TGTGCCAGCAGCTTAGAAGGGGAAGCTGAAGCTTTCTTT
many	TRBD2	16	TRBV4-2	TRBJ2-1	CASSQEASGRAVEQFF	TGTGCCAGCAGCCAAGAGGCCAGCGGGAGGGCCGTCGAGCAGTTCTTC
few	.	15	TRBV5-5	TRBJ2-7	CASSFTGPNSYEQYF	TGTGCCAGCAGCTTTACAGGGCCCAACTCCTACGAGCAGTACTTC
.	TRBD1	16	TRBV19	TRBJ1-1	CASFADRGQGNTEAFF	TGTGCCAGTTTCGCGGACAGGGGGCAAGGAAACACTGAAGCTTTCTTT
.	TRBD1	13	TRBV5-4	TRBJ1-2	CASSPDRAYGYTF	TGTGCCAGCAGCCCCGACAGGGCCTATGGCTACACCTTC
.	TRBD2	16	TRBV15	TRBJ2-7	CATSSRTSGFSYEQYF	TGTGCCACTAGCAGCCGGACTAGCGGGTTTTCCTACGAGCAGTACTTC